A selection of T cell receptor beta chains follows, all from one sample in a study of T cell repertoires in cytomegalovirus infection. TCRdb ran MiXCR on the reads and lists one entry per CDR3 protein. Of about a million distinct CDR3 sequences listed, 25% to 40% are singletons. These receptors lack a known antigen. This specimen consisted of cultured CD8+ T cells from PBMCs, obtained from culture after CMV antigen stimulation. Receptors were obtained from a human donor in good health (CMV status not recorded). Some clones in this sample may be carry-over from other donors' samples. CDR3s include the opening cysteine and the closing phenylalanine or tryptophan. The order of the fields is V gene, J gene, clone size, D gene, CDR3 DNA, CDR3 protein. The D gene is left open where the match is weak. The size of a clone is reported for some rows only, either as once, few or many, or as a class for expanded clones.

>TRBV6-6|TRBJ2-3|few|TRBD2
TGTGCCAGCAGTTTCACCCGGGGGGGGGGCACAGATACGCAGTATTTT
CASSFTRGGGTDTQYF
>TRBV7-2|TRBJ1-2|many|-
TGTGCCAGCAGCCGGGGGTCGGGTGGGGCTGTGAGCTACACCTTC
CASSRGSGGAVSYTF
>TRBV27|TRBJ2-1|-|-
TGTGCCAGCAGGGAGAACAATGAGCAGTTCTTC
CASRENNEQFF
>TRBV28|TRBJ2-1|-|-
TGTGCCACCGCACGGCGGCCTAGCTCCTACAATGAGCAGTTCTTC
CATARRPSSYNEQFF
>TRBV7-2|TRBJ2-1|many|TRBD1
TGTGCCAGCAGCTCTACGGGACAGGGGATCTACAATGAGCAGTTCTTC
CASSSTGQGIYNEQFF
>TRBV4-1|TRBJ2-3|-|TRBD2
TGCGCCAGCAGCCACCGGGGACTAGCGGATTCCACAGATACGCAGTATTTT
CASSHRGLADSTDTQYF
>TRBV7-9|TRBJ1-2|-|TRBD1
TGTGCCAGCAGCTCGGGACAGGGGCGACCCTATGGCTACACCTTC
CASSSGQGRPYGYTF
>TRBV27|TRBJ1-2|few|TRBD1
TGTGCCAGCAGCCGCAGGGGGGCGCTAAGCTATGGCTACACCTTC
CASSRRGALSYGYTF
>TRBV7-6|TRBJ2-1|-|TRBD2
TGTGCCAGCAGCCCCCCTAGCGGGGGGTCCCCGTTAGAGTTCTTC
CASSPPSGGSPLEFF
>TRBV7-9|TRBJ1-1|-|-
TGTGCCAGCATCCAAGGGAACACTGAAGCTTTCTTT
CASIQGNTEAFF
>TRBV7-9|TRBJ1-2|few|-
TGTGCCAGCAGCCTAGAGGGGGGCGCCGACTATGGCTACACCTTC
CASSLEGGADYGYTF
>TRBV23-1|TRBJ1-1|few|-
TGCGCCAGCAGTCGGCACCTTCGGGACACTGAAGCTTTCTTT
CASSRHLRDTEAFF
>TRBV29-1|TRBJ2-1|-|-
TGCAGCGTTGAAGTGGTACAACCTGATGAGCAGTTCTTC
CSVEVVQPDEQFF
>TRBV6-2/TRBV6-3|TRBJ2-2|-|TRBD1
TGTGCCAGTGACAGGGGAAGCACCGGGGAGCTGTTTTTT
CASDRGSTGELFF
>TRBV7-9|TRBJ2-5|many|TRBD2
TGTGCCAGCAGCGGAGAAGAGGAGACGGGGGGACTCCAAGAGACCCAGTACTTC
CASSGEEETGGLQETQYF
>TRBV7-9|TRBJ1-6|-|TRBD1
TGTGCCAGCAGCGGTCGACAGGGGAATAATTCACCCCTCCACTTT
CASSGRQGNNSPLHF
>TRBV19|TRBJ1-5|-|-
TGTGCCAGTACCACAGGGTATAGCAATCAGCCCCAGCATTTT
CASTTGYSNQPQHF
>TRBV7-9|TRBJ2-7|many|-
TGTGCCAGCAGCGGCGGGGACTCCTACGAGCAGTACTTC
CASSGGDSYEQYF
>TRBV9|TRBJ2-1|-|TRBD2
TGTGCCAGCAGCAAAGCGGGGGGGTATAATGAGCAGTTCTTC
CASSKAGGYNEQFF
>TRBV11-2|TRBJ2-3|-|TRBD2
TGTGCCAGCAGCTTAAGGGCTCTGGCGGGGGGAATCACAGATACGCAGTATTTT
CASSLRALAGGITDTQYF
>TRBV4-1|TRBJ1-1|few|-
TGCGCCAGCAGCCAACCTCGGGGGCAGATGAACACTGAAGCTTTCTTT
CASSQPRGQMNTEAFF
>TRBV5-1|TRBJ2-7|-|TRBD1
TGCGCCAGCAGCTTGGGACAGGGCTACTACGAGCAGTACTTC
CASSLGQGYYEQYF
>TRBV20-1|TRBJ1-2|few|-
TGCAGTGCTAGAGATCCCGGGACCGAGAACTATGGCTACACCTTC
CSARDPGTENYGYTF
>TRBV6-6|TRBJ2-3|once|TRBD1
TGTGCCAGCAGTACTCCGGGACAGACCACAGATACGCAGTATTTT
CASSTPGQTTDTQYF
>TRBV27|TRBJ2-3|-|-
TGTGCCAGCACTACGGTGTGGGGCACAGATACGCAGTATTTT
CASTTVWGTDTQYF
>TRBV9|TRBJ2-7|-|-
TGTGCCAGCAGCGTAGACACAGGGTACTACGAGCAGTACTTC
CASSVDTGYYEQYF
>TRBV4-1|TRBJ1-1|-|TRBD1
TGCGCCAGCAGCTCCCCTGGACAGGGTAGGATGAACACTGAAGCTTTCTTT
CASSSPGQGRMNTEAFF
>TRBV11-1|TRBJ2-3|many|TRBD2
TGTGCCAGCAGCTTATCGGCTAGCGGGGTCTCCGATACGCAGTATTTT
CASSLSASGVSDTQYF
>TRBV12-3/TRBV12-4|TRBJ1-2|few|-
TGTGCCAGCTTTTCCCCCGGGACATCTGACTATGGCTACACCTTC
CASFSPGTSDYGYTF
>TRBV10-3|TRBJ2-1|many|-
TGTGCCATCGGCTGGGGTTTGCACAATGAGCAGTTCTTC
CAIGWGLHNEQFF
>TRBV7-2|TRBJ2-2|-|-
TGTGCCAGCAGCTTAAGGGCAGGGTGGGTCGGGGAGCTGTTTTTT
CASSLRAGWVGELFF
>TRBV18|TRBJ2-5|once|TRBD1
TGTGCCAGCCAGGAGACAGGGGGAGAGACCCAGTACTTC
CASQETGGETQYF
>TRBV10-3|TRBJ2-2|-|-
TGTGCCATCAGTGACGAGACAGGGAACACCGGGGAGCTGTTTTTT
CAISDETGNTGELFF
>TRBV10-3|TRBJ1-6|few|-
TGTGCCATCAAGAGGGAGAGCGAGGGAGGGGATAGTGATTCACCCCTCCACTTT
CAIKRESEGGDSDSPLHF
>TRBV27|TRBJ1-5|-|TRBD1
TGTGCCAGCAGTATACGTGGACAGGGCGGACAGCCCCAGCATTTT
CASSIRGQGGQPQHF
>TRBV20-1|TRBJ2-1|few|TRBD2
TGCAGTGCTAGAGATGGACTAGCGGTATATCCCTACAATGAGCAGTTCTTC
CSARDGLAVYPYNEQFF
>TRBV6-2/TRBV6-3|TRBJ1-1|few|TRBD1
TGTGCCAGCAGTTACTCCCGTTCGGACAGGATGAACACTGAAGCTTTCTTT
CASSYSRSDRMNTEAFF
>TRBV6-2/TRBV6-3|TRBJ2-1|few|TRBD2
TGTGCCAGCAGAGGTGTAGGACTAGCGGGGGGGAGGGTAGCCTACAATGAGCAGTTCTTC
CASRGVGLAGGRVAYNEQFF
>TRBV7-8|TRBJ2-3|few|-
TGTGCCAGCAGCTTAGTTCCACCCCGGAGGACTCCCCTAATCCGAGATACGCAGTATTTT
CASSLVPPRRTPLIRDTQYF
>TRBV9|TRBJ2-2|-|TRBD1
TGTGCCAGCAGCGGACGGCCTCCGGGACAGGGGAGTTACACCGGGGAGCTGTTTTTT
CASSGRPPGQGSYTGELFF
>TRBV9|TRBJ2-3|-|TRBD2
TGTGCCAGCAGCGCCGATAGCGGGGGGAGGACAGATACGCAGTATTTT
CASSADSGGRTDTQYF
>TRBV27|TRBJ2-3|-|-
TGTGCCAGCAGTTCAACAGGGTTCCCAGATACGCAGTATTTT
CASSSTGFPDTQYF
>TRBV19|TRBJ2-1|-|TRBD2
TGTGCCAGTAGTATCGGGACTAGCGGGGGGTTAACCTACAATGAGCAGTTCTTC
CASSIGTSGGLTYNEQFF
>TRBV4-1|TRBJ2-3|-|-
TGTGCCAGCAGCCAAGAGAAAGTGGGGGGGACAAATACGCAGTATTTT
CASSQEKVGGTNTQYF
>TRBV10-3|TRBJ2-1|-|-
TGTGCCACGGGAGGAAAGGGGGCCGACAATGAGCAGTTCTTC
CATGGKGADNEQFF
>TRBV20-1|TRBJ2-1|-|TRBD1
TGCAGTGCTGGAGAACGGACAGGCGGCATGGAGCAGTTCTTC
CSAGERTGGMEQFF
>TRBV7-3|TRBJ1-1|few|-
TGTGCCAGCAGCGAATTTGAATACACTGAAGCTTTCTTT
CASSEFEYTEAFF
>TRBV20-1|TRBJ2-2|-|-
TGCAGTGCCTTGATAGAGCTACAGAGGGTGACCGGGGAGCTGTTTTTT
CSALIELQRVTGELFF
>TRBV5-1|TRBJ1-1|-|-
TGCGCCAGCAGCTTGAAAGGGGCCGGGGTGAACACTGAAGCTTTCTTT
CASSLKGAGVNTEAFF
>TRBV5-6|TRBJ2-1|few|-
TGTGCCAGCAGCTTCCCAGCGAGGTATGAGCAGTTCTTC
CASSFPARYEQFF
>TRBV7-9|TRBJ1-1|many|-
TGTGCCAGCAGCGGGGATAACACTGAAGCTTTCTTT
CASSGDNTEAFF
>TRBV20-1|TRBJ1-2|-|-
TGCAGTGCTGGGTGGGTCGCAGGGGACTATGGCTACACCTTC
CSAGWVAGDYGYTF
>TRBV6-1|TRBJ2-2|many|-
TGTGCCAGCAGTGAAGCGCTGGGACGCGCGAACACCGGGGAGCTGTTTTTT
CASSEALGRANTGELFF
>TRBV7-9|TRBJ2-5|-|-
TGTGCCAGCAGCCCGATTAATGCAGGGTTAGAGACCCAGTACTTC
CASSPINAGLETQYF